The 21 T cell receptor beta chains below were found in one sample sequenced in a study of blood T cell repertoires in COVID-19 (dated by TCRdb to the early 2020s). The receptor library was made with the immunoSEQ multiplex PCR assay. The source is immuneACCESS, and TCRdb retained only in-frame sequences with V and J called. Part of the clones is not carried over; for the studies checked, unresolved V genes explain less than half of this, and the remainder is unexplained. Present in this sample are 250,000 to 300,000 clones, 85% to 90% of which were seen just once. The ten largest make up roughly 1.6% of the sample. Specimen: peripheral blood. The receptors stem from a woman between 40 and 50 years old who had recovered from COVID-19.

The chain uses TRBV5-7 and TRBJ1-1; D ambiguous. TRBV5-7 is an ORF for which the function is uncertain. Trimming shortened V by 5 bases and J by 8 bases, and 4 bases separated the two germline ends. This CDR3 contains 9 residues. The DNA of the CDR3 is TGTGCCAGCAGACGGGAAGCTTTCTTT. As protein: CASRREAFF.

This chain joins TRBV11-3 and TRBJ1-1; 9 bases match TRBD1. The J segment lost 3 bases and the V segment lost 4 bases, leaving 6 bases of the junction unmatched. The germline V gene encodes CDR1 SGHNT and CDR2 YENEEA. There are 15 residues in the CDR3. Here the CDR3 DNA reads TGTGCCAGCAGCTCGGGACAGGGAGCGGACACTGAAGCTTTCTTT. It specifies CASSSGQGADTEAFF. Filled out from reference TRBV11-3 and TRBJ1-1, the complete variable domain reads EAGVVQSPRYKIIEKKQPVAFWCNPISGHNTLYWYLQNLGQGPELLIRYENEEAVDDSQLPKDRFSAERLKGVDSTLKIQPAELGDSAVYLCASSSGQGADTEAFFGQGTRLTVV.

The gene calls are TRBV2 and TRBJ2-1; D possibly corresponds to TRBD2 (5 bases). The germline V and J ends were trimmed by 3 bases and 0 bases, with 9 bases remaining between them. CDR1 and CDR2 (germline): SNHLY, FYNNEI. The CDR3 runs to 15 residues. The CDR3, as DNA: TGTGCCAGCAGTGAGGAGGATGGCTCCTACAATGAGCAGTTCTTC. This translates into CASSEEDGSYNEQFF.

The chain couples TRBV7-2 to TRBJ1-2, with a possible D match to TRBD1 (6 bases). This CDR3 comprises 14 residues. Trimming removed 3 bases at V and 7 bases at J, with 15 bases between. The germline V gene has CDR1 SGHTA and CDR2 FQGNSA. CDR3 in DNA: TGTGCCAGCAGCTTGGGGCGGGGGGCGCTTGGCTACACCTTC. Its translation: CASSLGRGALGYTF.

The chain couples TRBV30 to TRBJ2-7, with D perhaps matching TRBD1 (5 bases). The CDR3 covers 13 residues. V was clipped by 2 bases and J by 6 bases, with 14 bases between them. CDR1 and CDR2 from the germline V gene are GTSNPN and SVGIG (reference sequence). The CDR3 region is CAWSPGPPAEQYF. In DNA, the CDR3 is TGTGCCTGGAGTCCAGGGCCCCCTGCCGAGCAGTACTTC.

The chain has TRBV5-6 and TRBJ1-6; D may be TRBD1 (6 bases). The CDR3 is 14 amino acids. V was trimmed by 4 bases and J by 10 bases, leaving 15 bases between them. The germline V gene encodes CDR1 SGHDT and CDR2 YYEEEE. CDR3 DNA sequence: TGTGCCAGCAGCAACACAGGGATAGGGTCACCCCTCCACTTT. Amino acids: CASSNTGIGSPLHF.

The chain links TRBV7-9 to TRBJ1-1; perhaps TRBD1 as D (5 bases). V was shortened by 3 bases and J by 7 bases, with 12 bases between the two germline ends. The length of the CDR3 is 13 residues. Germline V gene data show CDR1 as SEHNR and CDR2 as FQNEAQ (reference sequence). The CDR3 loop reads CASSFRTFDEAFF. The CDR3 coding sequence is TGTGCCAGCAGCTTCAGGACATTTGATGAAGCTTTCTTT.

The rearrangement uses TRBV6-6 and TRBJ2-5; 9 bases align to TRBD1. V lost 4 bases and J lost 3; bases outside the gene matches: 3. Germline values: CDR1 MNHNY, CDR2 SVGAGI (reference sequence). CDR3 size: 14 residues. CDR3 in amino acids: CASSSTGGEETQYF. CDR3 nucleotide sequence: TGTGCCAGCAGTTCTACAGGGGGCGAAGAGACCCAGTACTTC.

The V and J genes are TRBV7-9 and TRBJ1-1; no clear D. Germline-derived CDR1 and CDR2 are SEHNR and FQNEAQ (reference sequence). V was clipped by 2 bases and J by 3 bases, with 4 bases between them. This CDR3 is built from 12 residues. In DNA, the CDR3 is TGTGCCAGCAGCTTACCGGACACTGAAGCTTTCTTT. Protein sequence: CASSLPDTEAFF.

The rearrangement links TRBV28 to TRBJ2-7; D is uncertain. V was shortened by 4 bases and J by 0 bases, with 7 bases between the two germline ends. The germline V gene has CDR1 MDHEN and CDR2 SYDVKM. This CDR3 is built from 13 residues. The CDR3 reads CASSSPNSYEQYF. DNA of the CDR3: TGTGCCAGCAGTTCCCCTAACTCCTACGAGCAGTACTTC. Filled out from reference TRBV28 and TRBJ2-7, the complete variable domain reads DVKVTQSSRYLVKRTGEKVFLECVQDMDHENMFWYRQDPGLGLRLIYFSYDVKMKEKGDIPEGYSVSREKKERFSLILESASTNQTSMYLCASSSPNSYEQYFGPGTRLTVT.

V usage is TRBV10-3 and J usage is TRBJ1-1, with 11 bases that match TRBD1. The V and J ends lost 7 bases and 5 bases, in that order; junction bases with no gene match: 18. This CDR3 is built from 18 residues. Germline CDR1 is ENHRY and CDR2 is SYGVKD. CDR3 sequence reads: CAIKASGTGGMVRTEAFF. The CDR3 DNA reads TGTGCCATCAAAGCTTCCGGGACAGGGGGAATGGTGAGGACTGAAGCTTTCTTT.

The J gene is TRBJ1-5, the V gene TRBV10-2, with D possibly TRBD1 on 5 matching bases. Trimming removed 0 bases at V and 2 bases at J, with 8 bases between. The CDR3 runs 15 residues. Germline assignment: CDR1 WSHSY and CDR2 SAAADI. CDR3 sequence reads: CASSESGGGNQPQHF. In DNA, the CDR3 is TGCGCCAGCAGTGAGTCCGGGGGGGGCAATCAGCCCCAGCATTTT.

The rearrangement joins TRBV9 to TRBJ1-2; TRBD1 is a possible D gene (6 bases). The CDR3 contains 14 residues. The V end lost 5 bases, the J end lost 4 bases, and 15 bases lay between the germline ends. CDR1 SGDLS and CDR2 YYNGEE come from the germline V gene. The DNA of the CDR3 is TGTGCCAGCAGGGCCCGGGACACCCGCTATGGCTACACCTTC. Protein sequence: CASRARDTRYGYTF.

This clone was detected once. The chain has TRBV10-3 and TRBJ2-7, with 8 bases identical to TRBD1. The CDR3 extends over 15 amino acids. V was pared by 4 bases and J by 5 bases, with 10 bases of the junction left unmatched. Germline CDR1 reads ENHRY; CDR2 reads SYGVKD. The CDR3 reads CAISVGVAGGNEQYF. CDR3 bases: TGTGCCATCAGTGTGGGGGTGGCAGGGGGCAACGAGCAGTACTTC.

The rearrangement uses TRBV21-1 and TRBJ1-5. TRBV21-1 is a documented pseudogene. The CDR3 extends over 18 amino acids. CDR3 residues: CASSLGGGPSLPNQPQHF. CDR3 sequence (DNA): TGTGCCAGCAGCTTAGGGGGAGGGCCGTCCCTCCCCAATCAGCCCCAGCATTTT.

This clone was seen once. This sequence joins TRBV29-1 and TRBJ1-2; TRBD1 matches at 8 bases. Losses at the gene ends were 4 bases for V and 8 bases for J; bases not matched to a gene: 9. Germline-derived CDR1 and CDR2 are SQVTM and ANQGSEA. This CDR3 spans 13 amino acids. In nucleotides, the CDR3 is TGCAGCGTTGCGGCAGGGGGCGCGAGGGGCTACACCTTC. Its translation: CSVAAGGARGYTF.

This chain connects TRBV9 to TRBJ1-2; tentative D call: TRBD1 (6 bases). This CDR3 has 13 residues. Trimming removed 4 bases from V and 4 bases from J, with 11 bases in between. Per the germline V gene, CDR1 is SGDLS and CDR2 is YYNGEE. CDR3 DNA: TGTGCCAGCAGCCCCATGGGGGCCTATGGCTACACCTTC. This translates into CASSPMGAYGYTF.

The rearrangement uses TRBV10-1 and TRBJ1-2; possibly TRBD1 for D (6 bases). V was shortened by 8 bases and J by 0 bases, with 25 bases between the two germline ends. The germline CDR1 and CDR2 sequences are WNHNN and SYGVQD (reference sequence). The CDR3 runs to 18 residues. The DNA of the CDR3 is TGCGCCAGCCGGACTGGCAGGGGCCGGGACGCCGCTAACTATGGCTACACCTTC. Protein sequence: CASRTGRGRDAANYGYTF.

This clone has just a few counts. The rearrangement uses TRBV11-3 and TRBJ2-3; the D is unclear. In germline, CDR1 is SGHNT, CDR2 YENEEA. Trimming took 4 bases from V and 5 from J, leaving 10 bases between them. The CDR3 has 13 amino acids. The DNA for the CDR3 is TGTGCCAGCAGCTCCGAGTATGAAGATACGCAGTATTTT. It translates to CASSSEYEDTQYF.

V usage is TRBV5-1 and J usage is TRBJ1-2, with TRBD1 as a possible D gene (6 bases). There are 14 residues in the CDR3. The ends were cut back, 2 bases at V and 8 bases at J, with 16 bases in the middle. Germline V lookup: CDR1 SGHRS, CDR2 YFSETQ. CDR3 region: CASSFDTGGLGYTF. The DNA for the CDR3 is TGCGCCAGCAGCTTTGATACTGGGGGCCTAGGCTACACCTTC.

V is TRBV25-1 and J is TRBJ1-2, with unresolved D. The CDR3 spans 13 residues. V lost 8 bases to trimming and J lost 2 bases, with 12 bases between them. Germline CDR1 reads MGHDK; CDR2 reads SYGVNS. The CDR3 here is CASSRPGNYGYTF. DNA of the CDR3: TGTGCCAGCTCTCGGCCGGGGAACTATGGCTACACCTTC.